This T cell receptor beta chain originates from a study of naive and memory T cell subsets. Specified treatment: skin biopsy from PPD injection site in Mantoux-positive individual. Unsorted total RNA, about 1 to 1000 ng, was DNase treated before reverse transcription. V was pared by 4 bases and J by 9 bases, with 16 bases between. This CDR3 is 13 amino acids long. The germline CDR1 and CDR2 sequences are GTSNPN and SVGIG (reference sequence). Reverse transcription of blood and skin TCR RNA was primed at alpha and beta constant regions. Ligated cDNA underwent four rounds of PCR with nested alpha and beta constant region primers and SP2. TCRdb used MiXCR to reprocess the UMI-ligation and nested PCR reads, holding one entry per CDR3 protein. Of fewer than 20,000 distinct CDR3 sequences detected, roughly 9.8% appear once; the ten largest clones hold approximately 6.3%.

The chain carries TRBV30 and TRBJ2-1, with D possibly called TRBD1 or TRBD2 (5 bases each). This TCR came from an adult in good health. This sample comprised skin, obtained from a tuberculin skin test site. DNA for the CDR3: TGTGCCTGGACCCCCTCCCCGGGGCTTGAGCAGTTCTTC. Protein product: CAWTPSPGLEQFF.